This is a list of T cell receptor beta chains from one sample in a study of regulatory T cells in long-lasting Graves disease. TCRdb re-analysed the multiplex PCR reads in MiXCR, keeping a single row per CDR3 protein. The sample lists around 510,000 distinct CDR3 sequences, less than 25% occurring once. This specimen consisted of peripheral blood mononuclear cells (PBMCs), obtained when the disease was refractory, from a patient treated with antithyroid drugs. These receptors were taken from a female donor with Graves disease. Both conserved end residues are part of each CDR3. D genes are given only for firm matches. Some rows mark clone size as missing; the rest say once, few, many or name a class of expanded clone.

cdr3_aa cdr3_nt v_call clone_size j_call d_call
CASGPGVGELFF TGTGCTAGTGGACCTGGGGTCGGGGAGCTGTTTTTT TRBV12-5 many TRBJ2-2 .
CATSRERLAGVSEQYF TGTGCCACCAGCAGAGAACGACTAGCCGGAGTTTCCGAGCAGTACTTC TRBV15 few TRBJ2-7 TRBD2
CASSTRGDRGPTEAFF TGTGCCAGCAGCACCCGTGGGGACAGGGGGCCCACTGAAGCTTTCTTT TRBV7-8 . TRBJ1-1 TRBD1
CASSPAGGTGDYGYTF TGTGCCAGCAGCCCCGCCGGCGGGACAGGGGACTATGGCTACACCTTC TRBV4-2 . TRBJ1-2 TRBD1
CASSERPGLNTEAFF TGTGCCAGCAGTGAGCGGCCAGGGCTGAACACTGAAGCTTTCTTT TRBV6-2/TRBV6-3 many TRBJ1-1 .
CASNPSGDTGELFF TGTGCCAGCAACCCTAGCGGCGACACCGGGGAGCTGTTTTTT TRBV12-3/TRBV12-4 many TRBJ2-2 TRBD2
CASSFGQGSDEQFF TGTGCCAGCAGCTTCGGACAGGGGAGCGATGAGCAGTTCTTC TRBV7-9 . TRBJ2-1 TRBD1
CSASGRDSINQPQHF TGCAGTGCTAGTGGTCGGGACAGCATCAATCAGCCCCAGCATTTT TRBV20-1 many TRBJ1-5 TRBD1
CASTKDRGRANEQFF TGTGCCAGTACTAAGGACAGGGGGCGCGCCAATGAGCAGTTCTTC TRBV19 many TRBJ2-1 TRBD1
CASSLASPRTSYEQYF TGTGCCAGCAGCTTAGCGAGTCCCAGGACCTCCTACGAGCAGTACTTC TRBV11-2 many TRBJ2-7 .
CASSLRGLRNGYTF TGTGCCAGCAGCTTGCGGGGCCTAAGGAACGGCTACACCTTC TRBV5-8 many TRBJ1-2 .
CASSRGLAGGPGTGELFF TGTGCCAGCAGTCGGGGACTAGCGGGAGGGCCGGGCACCGGGGAGCTGTTTTTT TRBV12-3/TRBV12-4 few TRBJ2-2 TRBD2
CASSLARESYEQYF TGTGCCAGCAGCTTAGCGCGGGAGTCCTACGAGCAGTACTTC TRBV7-8 many TRBJ2-7 TRBD2
CSVESGTGNHEQYF TGCAGCGTTGAGTCGGGGACTGGAAACCACGAGCAGTACTTC TRBV29-1 many TRBJ2-7 .
CASTQIGDDYGYTF TGTGCCAGCACCCAGATTGGAGATGACTATGGCTACACCTTC TRBV2 many TRBJ1-2 .
CSVSGTDYGYTF TGCAGCGTGTCCGGGACAGACTATGGCTACACCTTC TRBV29-1 . TRBJ1-2 TRBD1
CASSDSPETQYF TGTGCCAGCAGCGACTCACCGGAGACCCAGTACTTC TRBV6-1 many TRBJ2-5 .
CASSLGFSSNQPQHF TGTGCCAGCAGTTTAGGCTTTAGTAGCAATCAGCCCCAGCATTTT TRBV12-3/TRBV12-4 many TRBJ1-5 .
CASHGGYSGNTIYF TGTGCCAGCCACGGGGGCTACTCTGGAAACACCATATATTTT TRBV6-2/TRBV6-3 few TRBJ1-3 .
CASSYRGGVDNEQFF TGTGCCAGCAGTTATAGAGGGGGGGTCGACAATGAGCAGTTCTTC TRBV6-2/TRBV6-3 . TRBJ2-1 .
CASSSGPRSKEQYF TGTGCCAGCTCATCGGGACCCCGTTCTAAGGAGCAGTACTTC TRBV18 . TRBJ2-7 .
CASSARAVASTDTQYF TGTGCCAGTAGTGCCAGGGCAGTTGCTAGCACAGATACGCAGTATTTT TRBV19 . TRBJ2-3 .
CASSPQGFSGNTIYF TGTGCCAGCAGTCCACAGGGTTTCTCTGGAAACACCATATATTTT TRBV6-2/TRBV6-3 few TRBJ1-3 .
CASSATGVTYEQYF TGTGCCAGCAGCGCCACAGGGGTCACCTACGAGCAGTACTTC TRBV28 many TRBJ2-7 TRBD1
CASSLQGNGELFF TGTGCCAGCAGCTTACAGGGGAACGGGGAGCTGTTTTTT TRBV28 many TRBJ2-2 TRBD1
CASRNRGRSYNEQFF TGTGCCAGCAGGAACAGGGGACGCTCCTACAATGAGCAGTTCTTC TRBV7-2 . TRBJ2-1 TRBD1
CATSDPREQETQYF TGTGCCACCAGTGATCCCAGGGAGCAAGAGACCCAGTACTTC TRBV24-1 few TRBJ2-5 .
CAISESGGWTEAFF TGTGCCATCAGTGAGTCCGGGGGTTGGACTGAAGCTTTCTTT TRBV10-3 . TRBJ1-1 .
CASSYSGGYSNQPQHF TGTGCCAGCAGTTACTCAGGAGGCTATAGCAATCAGCCCCAGCATTTT TRBV6-2/TRBV6-3 . TRBJ1-5 .
CASSLPGSSLYEQFF TGTGCCAGCAGTTTACCCGGGTCGAGTCTATATGAGCAGTTCTTC TRBV28 . TRBJ2-1 .
CASSLEAGGVHGELFF TGTGCCAGCAGCTTAGAAGCGGGAGGTGTACACGGGGAGCTGTTTTTT TRBV11-3 many TRBJ2-2 TRBD2
CASSPKGLSYEQYF TGTGCCAGCTCACCGAAGGGACTTTCCTACGAGCAGTACTTC TRBV18 few TRBJ2-7 .
CASSQGTSRYEQYF TGTGCCAGCAGCCAAGGGACAAGCAGGTACGAGCAGTACTTC TRBV3-1 . TRBJ2-7 .
CASSDRAPRNSPLHF TGTGCCAGCAGCGACAGGGCGCCTCGTAATTCACCCCTCCACTTT TRBV6-4 . TRBJ1-6 TRBD1
CSVETQNQETQYF TGCAGCGTTGAAACCCAGAACCAAGAGACCCAGTACTTC TRBV29-1 few TRBJ2-5 .
CASRLTGSNQPQHF TGTGCCAGCAGACTGACAGGTAGCAATCAGCCCCAGCATTTT TRBV6-1 many TRBJ1-5 .
CSARGLDDEQYF TGCAGTGCTAGAGGGCTAGACGACGAGCAGTACTTC TRBV20-1 . TRBJ2-7 .
CASSLGASGTGTYEQYF TGTGCCAGCAGCTTAGGGGCCTCCGGGACAGGGACCTACGAGCAGTACTTC TRBV7-9 . TRBJ2-7 TRBD1
CASTFLAGAGELFF TGTGCCAGCACCTTCCTCGCAGGGGCCGGGGAGCTGTTTTTT TRBV6-1 many TRBJ2-2 .
CASSFHRGSGDAGELFF TGTGCCAGCAGCTTTCATCGAGGGAGTGGAGATGCCGGGGAGCTGTTTTTT TRBV11-2 . TRBJ2-2 .
CASSLVSTITDTQYF TGTGCCAGCAGCTTGGTTAGCACGATCACAGATACGCAGTATTTT TRBV28 many TRBJ2-3 .
CATRWGLYEQYF TGTGCCACCCGTTGGGGGCTCTACGAGCAGTACTTC TRBV28 many TRBJ2-7 .
CASSLYTGPNTEAFF TGTGCCAGCAGTTTATATACGGGACCGAACACTGAAGCTTTCTTT TRBV28 many TRBJ1-1 .
CSTWTGRFTF TGCAGCACCTGGACAGGGCGATTCACCTTC TRBV29-1 . TRBJ1-2 TRBD1
CASSYGILTTGMDSYEQYF TGTGCCAGCAGTTACGGGATCTTAACAACAGGGATGGACTCCTACGAGCAGTACTTC TRBV6-5 few TRBJ2-7 .
CSVRAGGYTGELFF TGCAGCGTCCGAGCGGGAGGGTACACCGGGGAGCTGTTTTTT TRBV29-1 . TRBJ2-2 TRBD2
CASSFLSTGQTSTEAFF TGTGCCAGCTCCTTCCTCTCGACAGGGCAAACCTCCACTGAAGCTTTCTTT TRBV18 . TRBJ1-1 TRBD1
CASSLSRAHNEQFF TGCGCCAGCAGCTTGAGCAGGGCCCACAATGAGCAGTTCTTC TRBV5-1 . TRBJ2-1 .
CASSHPRTGDWETQYF TGTGCCAGCAGCCACCCTCGGACAGGGGATTGGGAGACCCAGTACTTC TRBV3-1 few TRBJ2-5 TRBD1
CASSWTVNEKLFF TGTGCCAGCAGTTGGACAGTGAATGAAAAACTGTTTTTT TRBV12-3/TRBV12-4 few TRBJ1-4 .
CAWTTGVVQYF TGTGCCTGGACCACGGGGGTCGTGCAGTACTTC TRBV30 . TRBJ2-7 .
CASSLYPSGGLYGYTF TGTGCCAGCAGCTTATATCCTTCGGGGGGGTTATATGGCTACACCTTC TRBV7-6 . TRBJ1-2 .
CSARKQSSYEQYF TGCAGTGCTAGAAAACAGAGCTCCTACGAGCAGTACTTC TRBV20-1 few TRBJ2-7 .
CASSLDGPDTGTEAFF TGCGCCAGCAGCTTGGACGGCCCGGACACGGGGACTGAAGCTTTCTTT TRBV5-1 few TRBJ1-1 .
CASSLLLGGLGNEQFF TGTGCCAGCAGTCTACTCCTTGGCGGACTAGGGAATGAGCAGTTCTTC TRBV12-3/TRBV12-4 . TRBJ2-1 TRBD2
CASSLSADSYEQYF TGTGCCAGCAGTTTAAGTGCGGACTCCTACGAGCAGTACTTC TRBV27 . TRBJ2-7 .
CASSYKGYGENTEAFF TGTGCCAGCAGTTATAAGGGCTATGGGGAGAACACTGAAGCTTTCTTT TRBV6-2/TRBV6-3 many TRBJ1-1 .
CASSVAAGPTNEQYF TGTGCCAGCAGCGTAGCGGCAGGGCCCACTAACGAGCAGTACTTC TRBV9 . TRBJ2-7 .
CASSFQGYNTEAFF TGTGCCAGCAGTTTTCAGGGGTATAACACTGAAGCTTTCTTT TRBV28 many TRBJ1-1 .